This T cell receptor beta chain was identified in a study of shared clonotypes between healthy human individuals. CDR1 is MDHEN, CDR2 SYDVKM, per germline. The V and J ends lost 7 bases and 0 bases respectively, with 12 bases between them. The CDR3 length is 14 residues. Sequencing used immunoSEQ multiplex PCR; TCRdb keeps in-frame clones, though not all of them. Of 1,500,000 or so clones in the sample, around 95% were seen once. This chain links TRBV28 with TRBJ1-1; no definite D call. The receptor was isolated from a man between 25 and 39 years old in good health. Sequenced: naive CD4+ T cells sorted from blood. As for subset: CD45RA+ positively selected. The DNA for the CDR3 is TGTGCCAGCATGCCCGTGCAGATGAACACTGAAGCTTTCTTT. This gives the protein CASMPVQMNTEAFF.